The rows below give T cell receptor beta chains drawn from one sample of a study of high-grade serous ovarian cancer treatment subgroups. Here immunoSEQ multiplex PCR was the method, and the copy in TCRdb shows in-frame clones only, minus some. This sample has about 4,100 clones, with about 67% found just once. The sequencing sample was made of tumor tissue. Every receptor here comes from a human donor with high-grade serous ovarian cancer. Both conserved end residues are part of each CDR3. A D gene is named only where the DNA matches it firmly. Size tells how often a clone was seen (once, few, many) or the class of an expanded clone, and some rows leave it out.

j_call: TRBJ2-7
clone_size: .
d_call: .
v_call: TRBV11-2
cdr3_nt: TGTGCCAGCAGCTTAGTAGGACAGAACGAGCAGTACTTC
cdr3_aa: CASSLVGQNEQYF

j_call: TRBJ2-7
clone_size: .
d_call: .
v_call: TRBV2
cdr3_nt: TGTGCCAGCACGGGGTCCTTGGGGGCCTACGAGCAGTACTTC
cdr3_aa: CASTGSLGAYEQYF

j_call: TRBJ2-2
clone_size: once
d_call: .
v_call: TRBV5-4
cdr3_nt: TGTGCCAGCAGCCCCCCCGCCGGGGAGCTGTTTTTT
cdr3_aa: CASSPPAGELFF

j_call: TRBJ2-7
clone_size: .
d_call: .
v_call: TRBV14
cdr3_nt: TGTGCCAGCAGCCAAGAGGAACGAACAGGCTCCTACGAGCAGTACTTC
cdr3_aa: CASSQEERTGSYEQYF

j_call: TRBJ1-1
clone_size: few
d_call: .
v_call: TRBV4-3
cdr3_nt: TGCGCCAGCAGCCAAGGACTGGAAAAGAACACTGAAGCTTTCTTT
cdr3_aa: CASSQGLEKNTEAFF

j_call: TRBJ1-2
clone_size: .
d_call: TRBD1
v_call: TRBV5-6
cdr3_nt: TGTGCCAGCAGCTTGGCCGAGGACAGGGCTACTAACTATGGCTACACCTTC
cdr3_aa: CASSLAEDRATNYGYTF

j_call: TRBJ1-4
clone_size: .
d_call: .
v_call: TRBV5-4
cdr3_nt: TGTGCCAGCAGCTTAGGACTTACTAATGAAAAACTGTTTTTT
cdr3_aa: CASSLGLTNEKLFF

j_call: TRBJ2-7
clone_size: once
d_call: TRBD1
v_call: TRBV10-3
cdr3_nt: TGTGCCATCAGTGGCACCACCACAGGGGGCAGTTTGTACGAGCAGTACTTC
cdr3_aa: CAISGTTTGGSLYEQYF

j_call: TRBJ1-4
clone_size: .
d_call: .
v_call: TRBV27
cdr3_nt: TGTGCCAGCAGTTTAACGTCAGGGCTTTTCGAAAAACTGTTTTTT
cdr3_aa: CASSLTSGLFEKLFF

j_call: TRBJ1-5
clone_size: .
d_call: .
v_call: TRBV5-5
cdr3_nt: TGTGCCAGCAGCTTGGAGGTAGGGGGGCAGGGCAACAATCAGCCCCAGCATTTT
cdr3_aa: CASSLEVGGQGNNQPQHF

j_call: TRBJ2-1
clone_size: .
d_call: TRBD1
v_call: TRBV7-8
cdr3_nt: TGTGCCAGCAGCTCAACCGGGACAGGGGGCTACAATGAGCAGTTCTTC
cdr3_aa: CASSSTGTGGYNEQFF

j_call: TRBJ1-2
clone_size: few
d_call: .
v_call: TRBV6-1
cdr3_nt: TGTGCCAGCAGTGCAGGGGAGGGTGGCTACACCTTC
cdr3_aa: CASSAGEGGYTF

j_call: TRBJ2-7
clone_size: once
d_call: .
v_call: TRBV7-9
cdr3_nt: TGTGCCAGCAGCTTAGCGCTTGACAGAGACTACGAGCAGTACTTC
cdr3_aa: CASSLALDRDYEQYF

j_call: TRBJ2-5
clone_size: .
d_call: TRBD2
v_call: TRBV5-1
cdr3_nt: TGCGCCAGCAGCTGGGGTCTAGCGGGGGCCCAAGAGACCCAGTACTTC
cdr3_aa: CASSWGLAGAQETQYF